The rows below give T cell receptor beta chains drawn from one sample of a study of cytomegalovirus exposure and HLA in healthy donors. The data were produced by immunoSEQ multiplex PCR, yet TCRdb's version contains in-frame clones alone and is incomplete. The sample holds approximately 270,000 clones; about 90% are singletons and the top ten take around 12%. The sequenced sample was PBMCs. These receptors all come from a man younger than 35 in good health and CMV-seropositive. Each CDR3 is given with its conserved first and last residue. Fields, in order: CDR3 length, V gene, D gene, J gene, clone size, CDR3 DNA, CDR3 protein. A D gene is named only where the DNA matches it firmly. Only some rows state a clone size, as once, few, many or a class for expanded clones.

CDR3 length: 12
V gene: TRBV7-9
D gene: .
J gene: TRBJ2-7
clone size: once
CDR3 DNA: TGTGCCAGCAGCCCAGATACTTACGAGCAGTACTTC
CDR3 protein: CASSPDTYEQYF

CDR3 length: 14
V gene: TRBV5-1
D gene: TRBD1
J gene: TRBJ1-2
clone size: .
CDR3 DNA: TGCGCCAGCAGCTTGGACGGGACAGACTATGGCTACACCTTC
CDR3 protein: CASSLDGTDYGYTF

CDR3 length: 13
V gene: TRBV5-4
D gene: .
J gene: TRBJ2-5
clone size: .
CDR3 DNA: TGTGCCAGCAGCCGGGAAACCACAGAGACCCAGTACTTC
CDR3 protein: CASSRETTETQYF

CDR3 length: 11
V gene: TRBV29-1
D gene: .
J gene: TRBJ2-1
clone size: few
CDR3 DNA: TGCAGCGTTTCCGTCTTTAATGAGCAGTTCTTC
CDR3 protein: CSVSVFNEQFF

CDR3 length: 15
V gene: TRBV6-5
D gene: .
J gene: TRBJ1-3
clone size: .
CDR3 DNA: TGTGCCAGCAGTTACTCGGCAGGAACTGGAAACACCATATATTTT
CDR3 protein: CASSYSAGTGNTIYF

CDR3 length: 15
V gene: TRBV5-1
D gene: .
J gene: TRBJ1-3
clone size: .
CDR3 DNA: TGCGCCAGCAGCTTGCCAGGGCAGGGCGGAAACACCATATATTTT
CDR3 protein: CASSLPGQGGNTIYF

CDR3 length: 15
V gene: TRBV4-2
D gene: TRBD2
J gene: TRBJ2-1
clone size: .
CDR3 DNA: TGTGCCAGCACCGGGCAAGCGGGAGGTAACAATGAGCAGTTCTTC
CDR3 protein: CASTGQAGGNNEQFF

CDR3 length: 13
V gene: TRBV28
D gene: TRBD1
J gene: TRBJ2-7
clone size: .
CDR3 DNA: TGTGCCAGCAGTTTGGTACAGGGGCCCGAGCAGTACTTC
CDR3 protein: CASSLVQGPEQYF

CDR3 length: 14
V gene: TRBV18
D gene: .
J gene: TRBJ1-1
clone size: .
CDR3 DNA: TGTGCCAGCTCACCCTCCGCAGGGAACACTGAAGCTTTCTTT
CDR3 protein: CASSPSAGNTEAFF

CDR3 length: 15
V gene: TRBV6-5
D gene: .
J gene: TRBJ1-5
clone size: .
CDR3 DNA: TGTGCCAGCAGTTCGGTAGGGTTCGCTGATCAGCCCCAGCATTTT
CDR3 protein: CASSSVGFADQPQHF

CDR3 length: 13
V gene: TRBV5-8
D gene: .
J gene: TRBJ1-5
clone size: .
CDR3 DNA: TGTGCCAGCAGTGACTACAGTGATCAGCCCCAGCATTTT
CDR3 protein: CASSDYSDQPQHF

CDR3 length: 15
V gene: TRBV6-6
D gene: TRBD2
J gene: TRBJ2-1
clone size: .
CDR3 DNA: TGTGCCAGCAGTTACTCTAGCGGGAGTTACAATGAGCAGTTCTTC
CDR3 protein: CASSYSSGSYNEQFF

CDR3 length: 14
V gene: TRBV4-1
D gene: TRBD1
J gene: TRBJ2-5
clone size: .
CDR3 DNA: TGCGCCAGCAGCCAGGGACAGGGGTTAGAGACCCAGTACTTC
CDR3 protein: CASSQGQGLETQYF

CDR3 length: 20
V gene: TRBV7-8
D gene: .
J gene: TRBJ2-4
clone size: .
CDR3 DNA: TGTGCCAGCAGCTTAAAGGCGATGAGCGAGGGGCCCTTAGCCAAAAACATTCAGTACTTC
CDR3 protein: CASSLKAMSEGPLAKNIQYF

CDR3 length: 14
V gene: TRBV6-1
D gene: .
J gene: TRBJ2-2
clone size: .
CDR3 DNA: TGTGCCAGCGAAGTCAGAATCGGGACCGGGGAGCTGTTTTTT
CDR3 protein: CASEVRIGTGELFF

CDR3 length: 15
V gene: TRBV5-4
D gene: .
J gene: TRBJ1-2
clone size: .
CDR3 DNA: TGTGCCAGCAGCATAACTACAGGGTGGGCAAGTGGCTACACCTTC
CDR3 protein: CASSITTGWASGYTF

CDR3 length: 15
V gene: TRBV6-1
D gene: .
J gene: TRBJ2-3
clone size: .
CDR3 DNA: TGTGCCAGCTCCCGGGGCCAGTACTATGCAGATACGCAGTATTTT
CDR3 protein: CASSRGQYYADTQYF

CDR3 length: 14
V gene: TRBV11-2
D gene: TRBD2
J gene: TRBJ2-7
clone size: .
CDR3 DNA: TGTGCCAGCAGCCCCCGGCGGGAGGGGTACGAGCAGTACTTC
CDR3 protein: CASSPRREGYEQYF

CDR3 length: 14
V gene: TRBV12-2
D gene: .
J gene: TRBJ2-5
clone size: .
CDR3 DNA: TGTGCAAGTCGCTCGACAGCGAACCAAGAGACCCAGTACTTC
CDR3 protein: CASRSTANQETQYF

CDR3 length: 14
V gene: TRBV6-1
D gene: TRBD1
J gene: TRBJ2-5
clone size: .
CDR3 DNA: TGTGCCAGCACTGGCCCGACAGGGTCAGAGACCCAGTACTTC
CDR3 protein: CASTGPTGSETQYF

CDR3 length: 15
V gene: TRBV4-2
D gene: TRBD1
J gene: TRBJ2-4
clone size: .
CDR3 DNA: TGTGCCAGCAGCCGCACAACAGGGGGTAAAAACATTCAGTACTTC
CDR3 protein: CASSRTTGGKNIQYF

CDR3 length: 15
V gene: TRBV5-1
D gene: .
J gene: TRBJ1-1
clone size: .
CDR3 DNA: TGCGCCAGCAGCACTACTGGGATCATGAACACTGAAGCTTTCTTT
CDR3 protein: CASSTTGIMNTEAFF

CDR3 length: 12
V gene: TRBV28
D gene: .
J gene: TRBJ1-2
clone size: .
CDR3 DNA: TGTGCCAGCATTATGGATGGCTATGGCTACACCTTC
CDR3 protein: CASIMDGYGYTF

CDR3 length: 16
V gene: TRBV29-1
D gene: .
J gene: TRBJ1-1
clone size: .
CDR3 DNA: TGCAGCGTTGAAAACAGGACCGAACATAGGCACACTGAAGCTTTCTTT
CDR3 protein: CSVENRTEHRHTEAFF

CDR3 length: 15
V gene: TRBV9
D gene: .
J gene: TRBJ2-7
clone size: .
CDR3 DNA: TGTGCCAGCAGCGTAGAGGGGCTGTCGGACTACGAGCAGTACTTC
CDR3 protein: CASSVEGLSDYEQYF

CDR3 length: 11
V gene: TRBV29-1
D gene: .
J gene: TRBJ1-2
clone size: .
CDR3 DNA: TGCAGCGTCGGCACGAACTATGGCTACACCTTC
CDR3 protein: CSVGTNYGYTF

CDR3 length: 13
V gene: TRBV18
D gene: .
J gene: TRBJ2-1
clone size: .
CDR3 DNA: TGTGCCAGCTCACCGCTCCAGAGAAATGAGCAGTTCTTC
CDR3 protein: CASSPLQRNEQFF

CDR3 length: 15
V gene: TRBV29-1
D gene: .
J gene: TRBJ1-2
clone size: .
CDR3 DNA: TGCAGCGTTGTCCCGGGACACCGGGCGGACTATGGCTACACCTTC
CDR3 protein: CSVVPGHRADYGYTF

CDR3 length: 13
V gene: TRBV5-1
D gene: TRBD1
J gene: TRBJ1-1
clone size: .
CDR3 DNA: TGCGCCAGCAGCTGGACAGGGACCACTGAAGCTTTCTTT
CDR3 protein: CASSWTGTTEAFF

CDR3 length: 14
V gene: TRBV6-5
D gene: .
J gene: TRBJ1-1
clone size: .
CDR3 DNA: TGTGCCAGCAGTTACTCGGACGCGGGAACTGAAGCTTTCTTT
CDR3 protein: CASSYSDAGTEAFF

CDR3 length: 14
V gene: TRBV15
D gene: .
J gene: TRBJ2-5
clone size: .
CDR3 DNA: TGTGCCACCAGCGCAGGTATAGGCCGGGGGACCCAGTACTTC
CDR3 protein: CATSAGIGRGTQYF

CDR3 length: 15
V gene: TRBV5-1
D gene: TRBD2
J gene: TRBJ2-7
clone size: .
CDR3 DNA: TGCGCCAGCAGCGAGGGACTAGCGGGCCCCTACGAGCAGTACTTC
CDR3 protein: CASSEGLAGPYEQYF

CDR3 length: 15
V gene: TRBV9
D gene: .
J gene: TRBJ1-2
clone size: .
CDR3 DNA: TGTGCCAGCAGCGCCGATCGGGGTAAGGGCTATGGCTACACCTTC
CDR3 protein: CASSADRGKGYGYTF

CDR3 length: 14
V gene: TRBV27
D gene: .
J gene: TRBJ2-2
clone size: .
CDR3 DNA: TGTGCCAGTAACTATATTGCCTCCACCGGGGAGCTGTTTTTT
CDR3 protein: CASNYIASTGELFF

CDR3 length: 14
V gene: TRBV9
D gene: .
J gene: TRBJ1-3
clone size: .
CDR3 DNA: TGTGCCAGCAGCGCCTGGTCCGGGGGAAACACCATATATTTT
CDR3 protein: CASSAWSGGNTIYF